This entry lists 27 T cell receptor beta chains sequenced from one sample in a study of long-term antiretroviral therapy in people with HIV. The assay used was immunoSEQ (version v3.0), run at survey level. TCRdb's copy holds only in-frame clones and misses some; the assay was immunoSEQ multiplex PCR. Of approximately 17,000 clones in the sample, approximately 80% are singletons; the top ten hold 4.5%. The specimen was unsorted PBMCs, collected 0.1 years before starting antiretroviral therapy. Source of these receptors: a man aged 18 to 29 with HIV.

The rearrangement uses TRBV18 and TRBJ2-6; D remains ambiguous. From germline, CDR1 is KGHSH and CDR2 LQKENI. V was clipped by 2 bases and J by 0 bases, with 14 bases between them. This CDR3 has 18 amino acids. The CDR3, as DNA: TGTGCCAGCTCACCAGTTCAAGCCCTAAACTCTGGGGCCAACGTCCTGACTTTC. It is translated as CASSPVQALNSGANVLTF.

The chain joins TRBV11-3 to TRBJ2-3; weak D call: TRBD1 (5 bases). Germline CDR1 SGHNT, CDR2 YENEEA. V was pared by 4 bases and J by 0 bases, with 8 bases between. The CDR3 has 14 residues. CDR3 bases: TGTGCCAGCAGCTCGACAGCCAGCACAGATACGCAGTATTTT. It is translated as CASSSTASTDTQYF.

This clone was seen more than once but under ten times. This sequence joins TRBV5-4 and TRBJ2-1; a possible D gene is TRBD2 (6 bases). CDR3 length: 15 amino acids. Trimming left V 0 bases short and J 5 bases short, with 12 bases between. Germline V gene lookup returns CDR1 SGHNT and CDR2 YYREEE (reference sequence). The DNA of the CDR3 is TGTGCCAGCAGCTTGGTCCTAGCGAGTCACAATGAGCAGTTCTTC. As protein: CASSLVLASHNEQFF.

The chain couples TRBV5-6 to TRBJ1-2; D is unclear. Trimming stripped 2 bases from V and 4 bases from J, with 12 bases between. Per germline, CDR1 SGHDT and CDR2 YYEEEE. The CDR3 is 14 amino acids. CDR3 residues: CASSLEGGGYGYTF. CDR3 in DNA: TGTGCCAGCAGCTTAGAGGGTGGTGGCTATGGCTACACCTTC.

For the CDR3, the DNA is TGTGCCAGCAGCTTAGTCCCTACAGGGGCGGGAGCAGATACGCAGTATTTT. This gives the protein CASSLVPTGAGADTQYF. This chain connects TRBV7-2 to TRBJ2-3; D may match TRBD1 or TRBD2 (7 bases each). This CDR3 comprises 17 residues. V was cut by 1 base and J by 4 bases, with 18 bases left in between. Looked up from germline, CDR1 is SGHTA and CDR2 is FQGNSA.

V is TRBV27 and J is TRBJ2-2, with D perhaps assigned TRBD1 or TRBD2 (5 bases each). The CDR3 consists of 16 residues. V lost 9 bases, J lost 1 base, and 18 bases lay in between. CDR1 is MNHEY, CDR2 SMNVEV, per germline (reference sequence). The CDR3 region has the DNA TGTGCCAGTTCGCAACCGGGACCCTTGAACACCGGGGAGCTGTTTTTT. Translation: CASSQPGPLNTGELFF.

The chain employs TRBV5-6 and TRBJ1-4; D is ambiguous. V gave up 4 bases and J gave up 8 bases, with 21 bases separating them. CDR1 and CDR2 (germline): SGHDT, YYEEEE. The length of the CDR3 is 16 residues. The CDR3 DNA follows: TGTGCCAGCAGCCCTCGACTGGAAAGAGGTCACGAAAAACTGTTTTTT. Its translation is CASSPRLERGHEKLFF.

The gene calls are TRBV7-9 and TRBJ1-1; no firm D call. Germline-derived CDR1 and CDR2 are SEHNR and FQNEAQ (reference sequence). The CDR3 sequence is 12 residues long. V lost 4 bases, J lost 0 bases, and 3 bases lay in between. The CDR3 sequence is CASSYVNTEAFF. The CDR3 coding sequence is TGTGCCAGCAGCTACGTGAACACTGAAGCTTTCTTT.

The chain recombines TRBV28 with TRBJ2-7, with 13 positions matching TRBD2. CDR1 MDHEN and CDR2 SYDVKM come from the germline V gene. The trim removed 6 bases at V and 7 bases at J, leaving 9 bases unmatched. CDR3 length equals 15 residues. CDR3 region: CASRTSGRASGEQYF. For the CDR3, the DNA is TGTGCCAGCAGAACTAGCGGGAGGGCCTCAGGAGAGCAGTACTTC. Combining the CDR3 with reference TRBV28 and TRBJ2-7 gives the whole variable domain DVKVTQSSRYLVKRTGEKVFLECVQDMDHENMFWYRQDPGLGLRLIYFSYDVKMKEKGDIPEGYSVSREKKERFSLILESASTNQTSMYLCASRTSGRASGEQYFGPGTRLTVT.

This clone appeared a few times. The chain has TRBV12-5 and TRBJ1-2; D may be TRBD1 (5 bases). The CDR3 is 16 residues long. The V gene's germline CDR1 is LGHNT and CDR2 FRNRAP. V gave up 0 bases and J gave up 1 base, with 12 bases separating them. The CDR3 sequence is CASGLVLGTVNYGYTF. The DNA for the CDR3 is TGTGCTAGTGGTTTGGTGTTAGGGACGGTTAACTATGGCTACACCTTC.

The V and J genes are TRBV5-1 and TRBJ2-1; 7 bases fit TRBD2. V dropped 8 bases and J dropped 1; count of bases not matched to a gene: 9. This CDR3 has 15 residues. Germline V gene data show CDR1 as SGHRS and CDR2 as YFSETQ. DNA of the CDR3: TGCGCCAGTAAAATAATGGGGGGGTCCTACAATGAGCAGTTCTTC. Its protein product is CASKIMGGSYNEQFF.

The CDR3 DNA is TGCGCCAGCAGCCAACCGGGACAGTACGAGCAGTACTTC. Its translation is CASSQPGQYEQYF. This rearrangement joins TRBV4-1 to TRBJ2-7; 7 bases agree with TRBD1. The CDR3 is 13 amino acids. The germline gives CDR1 MGHRA, CDR2 YSYEKL. After removal of 2 bases from V and 4 bases from J, the junction contained 2 bases not matched to a gene.

J is TRBJ2-7 and V is TRBV5-6; 8 bases match TRBD1. From germline, CDR1 is SGHDT and CDR2 YYEEEE. The V segment lost 4 bases and the J segment 0 bases; nucleotides outside the gene matches: 9. This CDR3 contains 16 residues. The CDR3 coding sequence is TGTGCCAGCAGCCCGACGGGACAGGTTAACTCCTACGAGCAGTACTTC. Amino acid sequence: CASSPTGQVNSYEQYF.

This clone has just a few counts. The rearrangement joins TRBV9 to TRBJ1-3; D ambiguous. V lost 2 bases, J lost 6 bases, and 9 bases lay in between. The CDR3 runs to 13 residues. Germline CDR1 reads SGDLS; CDR2 reads YYNGEE. The CDR3 region has the DNA TGTGCCAGCAGCGTTGAGGGTCTAAACACCATATATTTT. Translating gives CASSVEGLNTIYF.

The rearrangement links TRBV7-2 to TRBJ2-5; D is unclear. The CDR3 runs to 14 residues. From germline, CDR1 is SGHTA and CDR2 FQGNSA. The germline V and J ends were trimmed by 1 base and 2 bases, with 8 bases remaining between them. This CDR3 reads CASSLGRPQETQYF. The CDR3 DNA sequence: TGTGCCAGCAGCTTAGGGCGGCCGCAAGAGACCCAGTACTTC.

The chain recombines TRBV27 with TRBJ2-7, with D perhaps matching TRBD2 (5 bases). Per the germline V gene, CDR1 is MNHEY and CDR2 is SMNVEV (reference sequence). This CDR3 region has 14 residues. Trimming cost V 3 bases and J 2 bases, with 11 bases left between them. The CDR3 nucleotides read TGTGCCAGCAGTTTTGGAGGCCTCCCCTACGAGCAGTACTTC. Translated, it gives CASSFGGLPYEQYF.

This sequence joins TRBV5-5 and TRBJ2-7; TRBD2 agrees at 12 bases. Germline V gene sequence: CDR1 SGHKS, CDR2 YYEKEE (reference sequence). Unmatched junction bases numbered 5, after V lost 3 bases and J lost 4 bases. There are 15 residues in the CDR3. The CDR3 DNA is TGTGCCAGCAGCTCCCCTAGCGGGAGGGTATACGAGCAGTACTTC. Encoded protein: CASSSPSGRVYEQYF.

This clone was detected only a few times. The V call is TRBV7-6, the J call TRBJ2-1; a possible D gene is TRBD2 (6 bases). Per the germline V gene, CDR1 is SGHVS and CDR2 is FNYEAQ. The CDR3 is made up of 14 amino acids. Deletions cut 2 bases from V and 9 bases from J, with 14 bases between. The CDR3 protein is CASSLWGEDREQFF. In DNA form, the CDR3 reads TGTGCCAGCAGCTTATGGGGGGAGGATCGTGAGCAGTTCTTC.

The chain joins TRBV5-4 to TRBJ1-2, with a possible D match to TRBD1 (6 bases). The CDR3 runs to 13 residues. V gave up 4 bases and J gave up 2 bases, with 9 bases separating them. Germline V CDR1 and CDR2: SGHNT, YYREEE (reference sequence). CDR3 coding DNA: TGTGCCAGCAGCCGGACAGACAACTATGGCTACACCTTC. Its protein is CASSRTDNYGYTF.

This chain links TRBV7-3 with TRBJ2-1; tentatively, D is TRBD2 (6 bases). Trimming took 3 bases from V and 7 from J, leaving 16 bases between them. This CDR3 is built from 15 residues. Germline V CDR1 and CDR2: SGHTA, FQGTGA. This CDR3 reads CASSFGGAGGNEQFF. The CDR3 nucleotides are TGTGCCAGCAGCTTTGGAGGAGCGGGTGGGAATGAGCAGTTCTTC. The full variable domain, completed using reference TRBV7-3 and TRBJ2-1, is GAGVSQTPSNKVTEKGKYVELRCDPISGHTALYWYRQSLGQGPEFLIYFQGTGAADDSGLPNDRFFAVRPEGSVSTLKIQRTERGDSAVYLCASSFGGAGGNEQFFGPGTRLTVL.

The V call is TRBV5-1, the J call TRBJ2-5; 15 bases map to TRBD2. This CDR3 is built from 16 residues. Germline CDR1 and CDR2: SGHRS and YFSETQ. V lost 1 base and J lost 3; bases outside the gene matches: 1. CDR3 in amino acids: CASSLWTSGREETQYF. CDR3 in DNA: TGCGCCAGCAGCTTGTGGACTAGCGGGAGGGAAGAGACCCAGTACTTC.

CDR3 sequence (DNA): TGTGCCACCAGTAGCCCGGGACAGGGGTATGGAGAGACCCAGTACTTC. Protein sequence: CATSSPGQGYGETQYF. The rearrangement joins TRBV15 to TRBJ2-5; TRBD1 matches 10 bases. The J segment lost 4 bases and the V segment lost 6 bases, leaving 11 bases of the junction unmatched. The CDR3 totals 16 residues. Germline V gives CDR1 LNHNV, CDR2 YYDKDF (reference sequence).

The chain links TRBV28 to TRBJ2-7; 7 nucleotides agree with TRBD1. CDR3 length: 14 residues. J was trimmed by 6 bases and V by 6 bases; bases with no gene match: 11. Germline-derived CDR1 and CDR2 are MDHEN and SYDVKM. CDR3: CASRPGTAPGEQYF. As DNA, the CDR3 is TGTGCCAGCAGACCCGGGACAGCACCCGGCGAGCAGTACTTC.

The chain links TRBV5-6 to TRBJ1-1; D might be TRBD1 (5 bases). Trimming left V 7 bases short and J 2 bases short, with 24 bases between. Germline V gene data show CDR1 as SGHDT and CDR2 as YYEEEE. This CDR3 contains 17 residues. CDR3 in DNA: TGTGCCAGCGAACGTACTGGGACGGGGGGGGTTAACACTGAAGCTTTCTTT. Translation gives CASERTGTGGVNTEAFF.

About this clone itself: The identical CDR3 is also encoded by other nucleotide sequences in the sample. This chain links TRBV4-1 with TRBJ1-1, with 7 bases that match TRBD1. V dropped 4 bases and J dropped 4; count of bases not matched to a gene: 12. CDR3 length equals 16 residues. Looked up from germline, CDR1 is MGHRA and CDR2 is YSYEKL. The CDR3 region has the DNA TGCGCCAGCAGCCCAAGTAGGACAGGTTCGGGCACTGAAGCTTTCTTT. Translating gives CASSPSRTGSGTEAFF.

On this clone itself: Other DNA sequences in this specimen translate into the identical CDR3. J is TRBJ2-7 and V is TRBV7-9, with unresolved D. Trimming removed 5 bases at V and 3 bases at J, with 8 bases between. The length of the CDR3 is 12 residues. The germline V gene has CDR1 SEHNR and CDR2 FQNEAQ (reference sequence). The CDR3 protein is CASSRSSYEQYF. The CDR3 nucleotides are TGTGCCAGCAGCAGAAGCAGCTACGAGCAGTACTTC.

This rearrangement joins TRBV7-9 to TRBJ1-2, with TRBD1 identical over 8 bases. J gave up 5 bases and V 2 bases, and 4 bases lay outside the gene matches. Germline V lookup: CDR1 SEHNR, CDR2 FQNEAQ (reference sequence). The CDR3 consists of 14 residues. This CDR3 reads CASSLPGGAYGYTF. Here the CDR3 DNA reads TGTGCCAGCAGCTTACCAGGGGGCGCTTATGGCTACACCTTC.